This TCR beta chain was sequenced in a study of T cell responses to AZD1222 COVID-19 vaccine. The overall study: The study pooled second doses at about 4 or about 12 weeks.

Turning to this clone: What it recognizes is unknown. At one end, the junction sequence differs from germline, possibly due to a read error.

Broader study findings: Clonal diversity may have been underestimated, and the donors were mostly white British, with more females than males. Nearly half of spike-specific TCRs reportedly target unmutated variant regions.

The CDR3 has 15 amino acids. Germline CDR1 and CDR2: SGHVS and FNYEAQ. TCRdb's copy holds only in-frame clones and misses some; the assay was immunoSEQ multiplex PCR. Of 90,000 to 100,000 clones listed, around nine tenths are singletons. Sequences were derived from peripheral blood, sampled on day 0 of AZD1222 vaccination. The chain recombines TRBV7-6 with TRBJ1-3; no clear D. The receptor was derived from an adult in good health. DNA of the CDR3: TGTGCCAGCAGCTTAGGAAGTTCGCTCCAAGGACCGCTCATTTTT. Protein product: CASSLGSSLQGPLIF.